This TCR beta chain was identified during a study of blood T cell repertoires in COVID-19. Germline V gene lookup returns CDR1 SEHNR and CDR2 FQNEAQ (reference sequence). CDR3 length equals 15 residues. J was trimmed by 15 bases and V by 0 bases; bases with no gene match: 13. In the study's own analysis: Reference gene primers were amplified, and this amplification served to estimate nucleated cell counts. Assay used: immunoSEQ multiplex PCR; TCRdb lists only in-frame clones, some missing. That table gives V, J and clone size, and the DNA gave D and trimming. Among around 240,000 clones listed, around 83% were seen once.

The chain recombines TRBV7-9 with TRBJ2-2; 7 nucleotides agree with TRBD1. Sequencing used peripheral blood. The TCR sequence derives from a woman between 40 and 55 years old who had recovered from COVID-19. This CDR3 is CASSLAPIPTGVVFF. DNA of the CDR3: TGTGCCAGCAGCTTAGCCCCTATCCCTACAGGGGTGGTGTTTTTT.